One T cell receptor beta chain is described in this entry. The CDR3 totals 14 residues. The ends were cut back, 1 base at V and 9 bases at J, with 13 bases in the middle. CDR1 is MNHEY, CDR2 SVGAGI, per germline. This sample is part of a study of tumor and adjacent non-tumor tissue in lung cancer. RNA was extracted from bulk tissue without any cell sorting. TCRbeta libraries were built with three rounds of nested PCR, modified from ARM-PCR. TCRdb passed the multiplex PCR reads through MiXCR, listing each CDR3 protein once. The sample consists of fewer than 150,000 distinct CDR3 sequences, about 71% of them appearing once.

The genes are TRBV6-5 and TRBJ2-1, with a tentative D call TRBD1 (6 bases). The sequence derives from a man aged 55-75 years with small cell lung cancer. The sample taken for sequencing was lung tumor tissue. DNA for the CDR3: TGTGCCAGCAGTTACTTGACAGGTAGTGGTGAGCAGTTCTTC. It is translated as CASSYLTGSGEQFF.